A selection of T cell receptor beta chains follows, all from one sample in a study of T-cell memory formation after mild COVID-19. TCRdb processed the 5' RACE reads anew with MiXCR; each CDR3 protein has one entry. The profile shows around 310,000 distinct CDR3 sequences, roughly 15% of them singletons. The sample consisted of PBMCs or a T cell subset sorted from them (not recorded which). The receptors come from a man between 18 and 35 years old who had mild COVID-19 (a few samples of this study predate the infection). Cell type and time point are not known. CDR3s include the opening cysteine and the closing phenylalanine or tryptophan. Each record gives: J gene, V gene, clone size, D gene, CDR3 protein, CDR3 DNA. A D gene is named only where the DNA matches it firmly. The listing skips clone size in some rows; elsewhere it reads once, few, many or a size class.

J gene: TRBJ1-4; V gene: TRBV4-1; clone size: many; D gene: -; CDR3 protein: CASSQALWRFNEKLFF; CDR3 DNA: TGCGCCAGCAGCCAAGCGTTGTGGAGGTTTAATGAAAAACTGTTTTTT
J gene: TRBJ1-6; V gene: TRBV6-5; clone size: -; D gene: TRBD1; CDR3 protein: CASSLRGGQVSPLHF; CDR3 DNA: TGTGCCAGCAGTCTAAGGGGAGGACAGGTTTCACCCCTCCACTTT
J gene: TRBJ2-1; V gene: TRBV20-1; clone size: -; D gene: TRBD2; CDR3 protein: CSARVAGGILNEQFF; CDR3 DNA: TGCAGTGCTAGAGTCGCGGGGGGTATCTTGAATGAGCAGTTCTTC
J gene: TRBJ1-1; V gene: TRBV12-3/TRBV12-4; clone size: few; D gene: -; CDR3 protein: CASSSAEAFF; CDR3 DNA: TGTGCCAGCAGTTCGGCTGAAGCTTTCTTT
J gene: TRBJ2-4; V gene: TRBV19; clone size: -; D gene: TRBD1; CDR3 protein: CASTKDRGADIQYF; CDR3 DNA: TGTGCCAGTACCAAGGACAGGGGGGCGGACATTCAGTACTTC
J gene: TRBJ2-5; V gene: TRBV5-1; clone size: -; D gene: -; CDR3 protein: CASSLQAGVSETQYF; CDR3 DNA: TGCGCCAGCAGCTTGCAGGCAGGGGTATCGGAGACCCAGTACTTC
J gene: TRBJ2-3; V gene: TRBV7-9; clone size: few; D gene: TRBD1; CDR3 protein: CASSLGDRGGDTQYF; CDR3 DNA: TGTGCCAGCAGCTTAGGGGACAGGGGAGGAGATACGCAGTATTTT
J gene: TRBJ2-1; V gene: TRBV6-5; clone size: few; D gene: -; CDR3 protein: CASSYRRAAHNEQFF; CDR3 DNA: TGTGCCAGCAGTTACCGACGGGCAGCACACAATGAGCAGTTCTTC
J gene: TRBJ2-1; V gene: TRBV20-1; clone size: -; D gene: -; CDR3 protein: CSASALVGRVTNEQFF; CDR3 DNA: TGCAGTGCCAGCGCTCTGGTGGGAAGGGTCACGAATGAGCAGTTCTTC
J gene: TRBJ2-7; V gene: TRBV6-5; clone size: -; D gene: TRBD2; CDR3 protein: CASRRSGESSYEQYF; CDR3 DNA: TGTGCCAGCAGGCGTAGCGGGGAAAGCTCCTACGAGCAGTACTTC
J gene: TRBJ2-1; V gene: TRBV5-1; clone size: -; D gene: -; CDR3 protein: CASSLDSVADEQFF; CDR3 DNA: TGCGCCAGCAGCTTGGACAGCGTAGCGGATGAGCAGTTCTTC
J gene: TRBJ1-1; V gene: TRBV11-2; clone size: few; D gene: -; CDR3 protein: CASSLDGTGAYRKAFF; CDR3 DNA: TGTGCCAGCAGCTTAGACGGAACCGGGGCATACAGGAAAGCTTTCTTT
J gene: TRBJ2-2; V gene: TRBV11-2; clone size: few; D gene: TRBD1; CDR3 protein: CASSLEGTGGLELFF; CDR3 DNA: TGTGCCAGCAGCTTAGAGGGAACAGGGGGACTGGAGCTGTTTTTT
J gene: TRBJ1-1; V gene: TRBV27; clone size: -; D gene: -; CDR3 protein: CASSLSPGITEAFF; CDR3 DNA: TGTGCCAGCAGTTTATCCCCCGGGATCACTGAAGCTTTCTTT
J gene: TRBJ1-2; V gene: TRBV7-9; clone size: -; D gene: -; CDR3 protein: CASTPGAGVYGYTF; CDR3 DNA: TGTGCCAGCACCCCGGGGGCAGGGGTGTATGGCTACACCTTC
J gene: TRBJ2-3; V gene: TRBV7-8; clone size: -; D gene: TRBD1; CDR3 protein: CASIGVRTGDDTQYF; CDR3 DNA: TGTGCCAGCATCGGCGTGAGGACAGGGGATGATACGCAGTATTTT
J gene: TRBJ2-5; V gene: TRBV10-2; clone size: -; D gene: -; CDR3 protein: CASTGIQMGTQYF; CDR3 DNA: TGCGCCAGCACGGGAATCCAAATGGGGACCCAGTACTTC
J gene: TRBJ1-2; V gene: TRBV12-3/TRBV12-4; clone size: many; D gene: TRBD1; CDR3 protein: CASSRPGTGLYGYTF; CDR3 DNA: TGTGCCAGCAGCCGTCCCGGGACAGGGCTCTATGGCTACACCTTC
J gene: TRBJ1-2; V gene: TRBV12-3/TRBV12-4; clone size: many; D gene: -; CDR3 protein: CASSSTGSYGYTF; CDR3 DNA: TGTGCCAGCAGTTCGACAGGTTCCTATGGCTACACCTTC
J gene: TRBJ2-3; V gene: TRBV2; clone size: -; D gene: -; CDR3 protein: CASSPGPQPTDTQYF; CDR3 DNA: TGTGCCAGCAGTCCCGGGCCACAGCCCACAGATACGCAGTATTTT
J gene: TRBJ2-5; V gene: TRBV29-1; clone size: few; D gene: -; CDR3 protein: CSVAWGTQETQYF; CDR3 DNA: TGCAGCGTTGCTTGGGGGACTCAAGAGACCCAGTACTTC
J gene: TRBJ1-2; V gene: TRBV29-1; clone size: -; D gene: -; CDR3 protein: CSVDRGSFGYTF; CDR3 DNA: TGCAGCGTTGACAGGGGATCCTTTGGCTACACCTTC
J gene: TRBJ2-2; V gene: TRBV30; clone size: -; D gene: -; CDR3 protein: CAWSVTRDTSPNTGELFF; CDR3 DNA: TGTGCCTGGAGTGTAACCCGGGACACCAGTCCGAACACCGGGGAGCTGTTTTTT
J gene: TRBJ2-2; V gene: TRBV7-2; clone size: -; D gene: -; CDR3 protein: CASSLARTGELFF; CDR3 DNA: TGTGCCAGCAGCTTGGCGAGAACCGGGGAGCTGTTTTTT
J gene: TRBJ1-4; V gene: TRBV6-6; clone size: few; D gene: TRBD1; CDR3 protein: CASSLLAPGRTGGEKLFF; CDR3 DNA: TGTGCCAGCAGTTTACTCGCTCCGGGTCGGACAGGGGGTGAAAAACTGTTTTTT
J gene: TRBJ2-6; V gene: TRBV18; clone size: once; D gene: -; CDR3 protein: CASSPRTADSGANVLTF; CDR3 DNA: TGTGCCAGCTCACCACGGACAGCAGACTCTGGGGCCAACGTCCTGACTTTC
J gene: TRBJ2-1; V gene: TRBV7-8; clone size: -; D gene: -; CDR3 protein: CASSFPKKGPYNEQFF; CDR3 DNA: TGTGCCAGCAGCTTCCCGAAGAAGGGACCCTACAATGAGCAGTTCTTC
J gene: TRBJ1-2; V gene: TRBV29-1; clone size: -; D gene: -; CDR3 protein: CSVAVANYGYTF; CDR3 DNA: TGCAGCGTTGCGGTTGCCAACTATGGCTACACCTTC
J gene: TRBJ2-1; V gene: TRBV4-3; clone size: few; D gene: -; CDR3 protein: CASSPWVGNYNEQFF; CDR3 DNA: TGCGCCAGCAGCCCATGGGTAGGGAACTACAATGAGCAGTTCTTC
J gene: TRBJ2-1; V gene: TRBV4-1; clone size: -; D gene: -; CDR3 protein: CASRPSSSLYNEQFF; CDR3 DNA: TGCGCCAGCAGACCATCCAGCTCCCTCTACAATGAGCAGTTCTTC
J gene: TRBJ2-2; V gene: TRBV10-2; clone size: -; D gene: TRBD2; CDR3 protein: CASGWTSGTGELFF; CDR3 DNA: TGCGCCAGCGGTTGGACTAGCGGCACCGGGGAGCTGTTTTTT
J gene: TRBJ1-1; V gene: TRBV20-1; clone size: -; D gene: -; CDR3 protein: CSATPMGEGVNTEAFF; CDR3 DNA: TGCAGTGCCACCCCGATGGGGGAGGGGGTGAACACTGAAGCTTTCTTT
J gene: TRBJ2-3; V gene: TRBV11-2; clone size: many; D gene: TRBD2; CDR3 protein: CASSLDGERGDTDTQYF; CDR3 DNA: TGTGCCAGCAGCTTAGACGGGGAACGGGGGGACACAGATACGCAGTATTTT
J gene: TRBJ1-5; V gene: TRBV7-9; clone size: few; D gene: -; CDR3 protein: CASSLDGGGSNQPQHF; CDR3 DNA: TGTGCCAGCAGCTTAGATGGAGGGGGTAGCAATCAGCCCCAGCATTTT
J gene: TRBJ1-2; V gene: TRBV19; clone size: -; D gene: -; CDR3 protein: CASLATAYYGYTF; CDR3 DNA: TGTGCCAGCCTTGCGACAGCTTACTATGGCTACACCTTC
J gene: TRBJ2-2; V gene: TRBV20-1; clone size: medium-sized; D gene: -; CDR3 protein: CSARLRGTNTGELFF; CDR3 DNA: TGCAGTGCTAGACTACGGGGGACGAACACCGGGGAGCTGTTTTTT
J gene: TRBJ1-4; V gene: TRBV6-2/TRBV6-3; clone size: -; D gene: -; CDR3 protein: CASSRPPTGTRTNEKLFF; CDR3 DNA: TGTGCCAGCAGTCGACCGCCGACAGGCACCCGGACTAATGAAAAACTGTTTTTT
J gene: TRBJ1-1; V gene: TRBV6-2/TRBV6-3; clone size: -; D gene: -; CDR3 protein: CASSYSEGTEAFF; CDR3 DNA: TGTGCCAGCAGTTACTCCGAGGGCACTGAAGCTTTCTTT
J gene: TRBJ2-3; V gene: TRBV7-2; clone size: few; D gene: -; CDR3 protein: CASSLAHTGTQYF; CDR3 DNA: TGTGCCAGCAGCTTAGCCCACACAGGGACGCAGTATTTT
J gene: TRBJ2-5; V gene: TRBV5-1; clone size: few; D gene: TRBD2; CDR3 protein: CASSFGTSGTLRETQYF; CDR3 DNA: TGCGCCAGCAGCTTCGGGACTAGCGGGACCCTCAGGGAGACCCAGTACTTC
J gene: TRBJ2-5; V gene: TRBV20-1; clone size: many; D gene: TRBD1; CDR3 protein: CSAPGTGTETQYF; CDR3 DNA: TGCAGTGCGCCCGGGACAGGGACAGAGACCCAGTACTTC
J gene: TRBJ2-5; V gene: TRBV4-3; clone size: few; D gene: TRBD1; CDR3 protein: CASSQGVRTGGQQTQYF; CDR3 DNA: TGCGCCAGCAGCCAAGGGGTACGGACAGGGGGTCAGCAGACCCAGTACTTC
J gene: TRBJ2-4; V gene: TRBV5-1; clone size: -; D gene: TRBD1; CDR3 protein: CASSTGQGGIQYF; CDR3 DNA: TGCGCCAGCAGCACGGGACAGGGCGGCATTCAGTACTTC
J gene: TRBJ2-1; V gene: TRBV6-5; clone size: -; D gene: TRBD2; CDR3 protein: CASSYVGGGMYNEQFF; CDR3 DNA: TGTGCCAGCAGTTACGTCGGCGGGGGTATGTACAATGAGCAGTTCTTC
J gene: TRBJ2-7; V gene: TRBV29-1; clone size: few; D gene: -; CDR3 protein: CSAGTPYEQYF; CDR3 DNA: TGCAGCGCCGGGACCCCCTACGAGCAGTACTTC
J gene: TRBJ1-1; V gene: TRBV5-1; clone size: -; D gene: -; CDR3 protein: CASSLAWGSEAFF; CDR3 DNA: TGCGCCAGCAGCTTGGCCTGGGGGTCTGAAGCTTTCTTT
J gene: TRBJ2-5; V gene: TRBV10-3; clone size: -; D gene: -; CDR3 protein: CAISESGVTETQYF; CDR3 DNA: TGTGCCATCAGTGAGTCAGGTGTCACGGAGACCCAGTACTTC
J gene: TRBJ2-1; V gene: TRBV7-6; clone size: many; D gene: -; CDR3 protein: CASSLGAGRNEQFF; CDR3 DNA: TGTGCCAGCAGCTTAGGGGCAGGGAGGAATGAGCAGTTCTTC
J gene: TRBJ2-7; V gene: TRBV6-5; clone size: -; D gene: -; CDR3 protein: CASSLAGQQTYEQYF; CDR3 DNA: TGTGCCAGCAGTTTAGCAGGACAGCAGACCTACGAGCAGTACTTC
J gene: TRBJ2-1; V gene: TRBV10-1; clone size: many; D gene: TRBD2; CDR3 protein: CASSESGTSEYNEQFF; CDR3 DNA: TGCGCCAGCAGTGAGTCGGGGACTAGCGAATACAATGAGCAGTTCTTC
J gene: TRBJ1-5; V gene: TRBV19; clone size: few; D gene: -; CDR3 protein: CASAQVVDQPQHF; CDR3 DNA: TGTGCCAGTGCACAGGTGGTGGATCAGCCCCAGCATTTT
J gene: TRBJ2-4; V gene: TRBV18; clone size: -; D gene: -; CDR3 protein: CASSPLAGAGGKNIQYF; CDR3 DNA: TGTGCCAGCTCACCACTCGCAGGGGCCGGGGGCAAAAACATTCAGTACTTC
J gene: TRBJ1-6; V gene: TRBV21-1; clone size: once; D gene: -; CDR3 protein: CASRTGDRGSPLHF; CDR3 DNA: TGTGCCTCCCGAACGGGGGACAGGGGTTCACCCCTCCACTTT